This passage covers 10 T cell receptor beta chains from one sample sequenced in a study of T cells in Graves' hyperthyroidism and ophthalmopathy. Researchers took RNA transcripts and amplified the TCR beta CDR3 regions from them. HTBI primers were the set used in a first-round RT-PCR of the TCR CDR3. TCRdb re-called the multiplex PCR reads through MiXCR, storing one row per CDR3 protein. The profile shows about 360,000 distinct CDR3 sequences, over 10% of them singletons. The sequencing sample was made of blood. These receptors all come from a woman aged 18-29 years with Graves' hyperthyroidism.

This clonotype was observed many times. V usage is TRBV6-2 or TRBV6-3 and J usage is TRBJ2-3, with a possible D match to TRBD2 (6 bases). The V end was cut by 8 bases, the J end by 1 base, with 16 bases between. Germline V gives CDR1 MNHEY, CDR2 SVGEGT. CDR3 length equals 15 residues. The CDR3 DNA follows: TGTGCCAGCCTTAACCGGGACTTACGCACAGATACGCAGTATTTT. It encodes CASLNRDLRTDTQYF.

This clonotype was found many times. The chain recombines TRBV4-2 with TRBJ2-1; 10 positions match TRBD2. Germline CDR1 is LGHNA and CDR2 is YNFKEQ. V trimming: 1 base; J trimming: 7 bases; junction bases outside the gene matches: 13. This CDR3 region has 18 residues. CDR3: CASSQGVGSGTSENEQFF. CDR3 DNA sequence: TGTGCCAGCAGCCAAGGGGTTGGGTCGGGGACTAGCGAGAATGAGCAGTTCTTC.

In this sample, this clonotype turned up many times. This sequence joins TRBV20-1 and TRBJ1-2; 7 bases match TRBD1. Germline lookup yields CDR1 DFQATT and CDR2 SNEGSKA (reference sequence). There are 17 residues in the CDR3. V shed 3 bases, J shed 4 bases, and the junction held 17 bases outside the gene matches. The CDR3 DNA reads TGCAGTGCTAGCAAAAGCGGAGCGACAGGGAGGGGCTATGGCTACACCTTC. Its protein is CSASKSGATGRGYGYTF.

Many counts were recorded for this clonotype. The chain links TRBV12-3 or TRBV12-4 to TRBJ1-3; D is undetermined. V shed 4 bases and J shed 8 bases, with 15 bases lying between them. This CDR3 is 14 amino acids long. In DNA, the CDR3 is TGTGCCAGCAGTTCCTTTGGGGTGTTGGACACCATATATTTT. Protein: CASSSFGVLDTIYF.

V usage is TRBV20-1 and J usage is TRBJ2-5, with D possibly being TRBD2 (5 bases). Matching the DNA end better, TRBJ2-1 makes the J call doubtful. Germline CDR1 DFQATT, CDR2 SNEGSKA (reference sequence). The CDR3 runs to 11 residues. CDR3 sequence (DNA): TGCAGTGCCCGGGGTGGGGAGACCCAGTTCTTC. This gives the protein CSARGGETQFF.

V gene TRBV5-6 combines with J gene TRBJ1-5, with 7 bases identical to TRBD1. From germline, CDR1 is SGHDT and CDR2 YYEEEE. This CDR3 region has 16 residues. The J segment lost 2 bases and the V segment lost 3 bases, leaving 8 bases of the junction unmatched. The CDR3 loop is CASSWGGQGGNQPQHF. CDR3 sequence (DNA): TGTGCCAGCAGCTGGGGGGGCCAGGGGGGCAATCAGCCCCAGCATTTT.

This clonotype has ten or more counts. The chain uses TRBV30 and TRBJ2-7; 9 nucleotides match TRBD2. V dropped 3 bases and J dropped 2; count of bases not matched to a gene: 8. Germline CDR1 and CDR2: GTSNPN and SVGIG (reference sequence). The CDR3 is 15 residues long. The CDR3 nucleotides are TGTGCCTGGAGCCGCGGGGGGGGACAGCCCTACGAGCAGTACTTC. Protein sequence: CAWSRGGGQPYEQYF. Variable domain in full (rest from reference TRBV30 and TRBJ2-7): SQTIHQWPATLVQPVGSPLSLECTVEGTSNPNLYWYRQAAGRGLQLLFYSVGIGQISSEVPQNLSASRPQDRQFILSSKKLLLSDSGFYLCAWSRGGGQPYEQYFGPGTRLTVT.

There are many counts of this clonotype. This chain joins TRBV28 and TRBJ1-2; D gene ambiguous. The germline CDR1 and CDR2 sequences are MDHEN and SYDVKM. The CDR3 spans 12 residues. V dropped 6 bases and J dropped 7 bases, with 12 bases sitting between them. In DNA form, the CDR3 reads TGTGCCAGCAGCCCGGACCGTATTGGCTACACCTTC. It codes for CASSPDRIGYTF.

This clonotype was recorded many times. V and J are TRBV12-3 or TRBV12-4 and TRBJ1-1; D ambiguous. Trimming cost V 3 bases and J 1 base, with 9 bases left between them. The CDR3 loop spans 14 amino acids. The CDR3 DNA is TGTGCCAGCAGTTTTCGAGTCACGAACACTGAAGCTTTCTTT. Its translation is CASSFRVTNTEAFF.

Note on this clonotype: A much larger clone is a single base away; this may be a read error. Written as DNA, the CDR3 is TGTGCCAGCAGTTCTTCTGGACAGGGTCGCACCGGGGAGCTGGTTTTT. The encoded protein is CASSSSGQGRTGELVF. The V gene is TRBV28, the J gene TRBJ2-2, with TRBD1 matching over 8 bases. The germline V gene encodes CDR1 MDHEN and CDR2 SYDVKM. CDR3 length: 16 amino acids.